Following are 3 T cell receptor beta chains from one sample sequenced in a study of graft-versus-host responses after intestinal transplantation. Here immunoSEQ multiplex PCR was the method, and the copy in TCRdb shows in-frame clones only, minus some. Of around 76,000 clones listed, around 95% are singletons. These receptors lack a known antigen. This specimen consisted of unstimulated CD8+ T cells sorted from spleen or lymph node cells, obtained before intestinal transplant. The receptors shown here come from a human donor who received an intestinal transplant.

This clone was observed once. V and J are TRBV5-1 and TRBJ1-5; 7 bases map to TRBD1. CDR3 length: 15 amino acids. Germline CDR1 is SGHRS and CDR2 is YFSETQ. The junction had 6 bases not matched to a gene; V was cut back by 6 bases and J by 0 bases. The CDR3 coding sequence is TGCGCCAGCACCGAGACAGGGAATAGCAATCAGCCCCAGCATTTT. It translates to CASTETGNSNQPQHF.

This clone occurred once. The rearrangement uses TRBV5-6 and TRBJ2-7; no firm D call. Per germline, CDR1 SGHDT and CDR2 YYEEEE. V was pared by 5 bases and J by 2 bases, with 8 bases between. This CDR3 region has 12 residues. The CDR3 loop reads CASSQNTYEQYF. CDR3 DNA sequence: TGTGCCAGCAGTCAGAATACCTACGAGCAGTACTTC.

The chain has TRBV18 and TRBJ2-1; 7 bases agree with TRBD2. Looked up from germline, CDR1 is KGHSH and CDR2 is LQKENI. The CDR3 length is 16 residues. J lost 5 bases, V lost 3 bases, and 10 bases had no gene match. The CDR3 is CASSPPESGIHNEQFF. CDR3 nucleotides: TGTGCCAGCTCACCCCCTGAGAGCGGGATACACAATGAGCAGTTCTTC. The full variable domain, with the rest looked up from reference TRBV18 and TRBJ2-1, is NAGVMQNPRHLVRRRGQEARLRCSPMKGHSHVYWYRQLPEEGLKFMVYLQKENIIDESGMPKERFSAEFPKEGPSILRIQQVVRGDSAAYFCASSPPESGIHNEQFFGPGTRLTVL.